The 26 T cell receptor beta chains reported below all come from one sample, sequenced in a study of molecular identifiers for immune sequencing clone quantification. Using its own MiXCR run on the PCR reads, TCRdb lists one record per CDR3 protein. The repertoire holds about 640,000 distinct CDR3 sequences, with 20% as singletons. The sample consisted of naive CD8+ T cells from blood, with Jurkat cell RNA spiked in. Regarding subset: FACS-sorted CD8+CD4-CCR7+CD45RA+ naive T cells. The origin of the receptors is a human donor in good health. Some libraries in this study had Jurkat cell RNA spiked in.

With regard to this clonotype: A much bigger clone sits one base away, suggesting this may be a read error. This chain uses TRBV7-9 with TRBJ2-2, with D possibly matching TRBD2 (5 bases). The germline gives CDR1 SEHNR, CDR2 FQNEAQ (reference sequence). Trimming removed 5 bases at V and 0 bases at J, with 16 bases between. This CDR3 contains 17 residues. The DNA of the CDR3 is TGTGCCAGCAGCCCAGGACTCCTCCTCGCGAACACCGGGGAGCTGTTTTTT. Translating gives CASSPGLLLANTGELFF. Supplemented by reference TRBV7-9 and TRBJ2-2, the full variable domain reads DTGVSQNPRHKITKRGQNVTFRCDPISEHNRLYWYRQTLGQGPEFLTYFQNEAQLEKSRLLSDRFSAERPKGSFSTLEIQRTEQGDSAMYLCASSPGLLLANTGELFFGEGSRLTVL.

This clonotype was seen many times. The chain employs TRBV6-2 or TRBV6-3 and TRBJ1-1; 12 bases match TRBD1. The CDR3 is 17 amino acids. CDR1 is MNHEY, CDR2 SVGEGT, per germline. Unmatched junction bases numbered 7, after V lost 1 base and J lost 4 bases. CDR3 sequence (DNA): TGTGCCAGCAGTTACTGGGCGGGACAGGGGGCTCTCACTGAAGCTTTCTTT. Amino acid sequence: CASSYWAGQGALTEAFF.

The V gene is TRBV6-6, the J gene TRBJ1-5, with D unresolved. Trimming shortened V by 6 bases and J by 7 bases, and 19 bases separated the two germline ends. Per the germline V gene, CDR1 is MNHNY and CDR2 is SVGAGI (reference sequence). CDR3 size: 15 residues. CDR3 protein: CASSPVPGVLQPQHF. In DNA form, the CDR3 reads TGTGCCAGCAGCCCCGTCCCCGGGGTATTACAGCCCCAGCATTTT.

This clonotype was seen at least ten times. V gene TRBV27 combines with J gene TRBJ2-3, with D possibly called TRBD1 or TRBD2 (6 bases each). CDR1 and CDR2 (germline): MNHEY, SMNVEV (reference sequence). Trimming stripped 3 bases from V and 4 bases from J, with 17 bases between. This CDR3 is built from 16 residues. CDR3 nucleotide sequence: TGTGCCAGCAGTTTGATCGGGAGCAGGGGAGCAGATACGCAGTATTTT. It is translated as CASSLIGSRGADTQYF.

This clonotype came up many times. V and J are TRBV4-2 and TRBJ1-5, with 7 nucleotides matching TRBD1. J lost 8 bases, V lost 1 base, and 5 bases had no gene match. The CDR3 sequence is 14 residues long. In germline, CDR1 is LGHNA, CDR2 YNFKEQ. CDR3 residues: CASSQGQGAEPQHF. CDR3 DNA sequence: TGTGCCAGCAGCCAAGGACAGGGTGCTGAGCCCCAGCATTTT.

This clonotype has a count of ten or more. V and J are TRBV7-9 and TRBJ2-7, with D tentatively TRBD2 (6 bases). The V end was cut by 4 bases, the J end by 2 bases, with 15 bases between. In germline, CDR1 is SEHNR, CDR2 FQNEAQ (reference sequence). The CDR3 contains 15 residues. CDR3 region: CASSYPGAGPYEQYF. The CDR3 bases are TGTGCCAGCAGCTACCCAGGCGCGGGACCCTACGAGCAGTACTTC. Using reference TRBV7-9 and TRBJ2-7 for the parts outside the CDR3, the full variable domain is DTGVSQNPRHKITKRGQNVTFRCDPISEHNRLYWYRQTLGQGPEFLTYFQNEAQLEKSRLLSDRFSAERPKGSFSTLEIQRTEQGDSAMYLCASSYPGAGPYEQYFGPGTRLTVT.

This clonotype appeared many times. The chain employs TRBV6-5 and TRBJ1-1, with D perhaps matching TRBD1 (6 bases). Germline V gives CDR1 MNHEY, CDR2 SVGAGI. The CDR3 has 14 amino acids. Trimming removed 0 bases from V and 4 bases from J, with 9 bases in between. CDR3 in DNA: TGTGCCAGCAGTTACTCAGGGGGGAGCACTGAAGCTTTCTTT. Translating it yields CASSYSGGSTEAFF.

This clonotype was seen repeatedly, ten times or more. V is TRBV4-1 and J is TRBJ1-5; D is uncertain. The CDR3 loop spans 14 amino acids. The germline V and J ends were trimmed by 0 bases and 4 bases, with 7 bases remaining between them. Germline V lookup: CDR1 MGHRA, CDR2 YSYEKL. CDR3 sequence (DNA): TGCGCCAGCAGCCAAGAACTCAATAATCAGCCCCAGCATTTT. Protein sequence: CASSQELNNQPQHF.

A few counts support this clonotype. The rearrangement joins TRBV4-1 to TRBJ2-1, with 12 bases matching TRBD1. The J segment lost 6 bases and the V segment lost 4 bases, leaving 10 bases of the junction unmatched. Germline CDR1 and CDR2: MGHRA and YSYEKL. CDR3 length equals 17 residues. The CDR3 coding sequence is TGCGCCAGCAGCCGGCGGAGCACGGGACAGGGGGCCAATGAGCAGTTCTTC. Its translation is CASSRRSTGQGANEQFF.

This clonotype has a count of ten or more. This rearrangement joins TRBV9 to TRBJ2-3, with 10 bases lining up with TRBD2. Germline assignment: CDR1 SGDLS and CDR2 YYNGEE. This CDR3 contains 17 residues. The ends lost 2 bases at V and 4 bases at J; junction bases unmatched: 10. Written as DNA, the CDR3 is TGTGCCAGCAGCGTCGCCCCTAGCGGGAGTATTTCAGATACGCAGTATTTT. It encodes CASSVAPSGSISDTQYF.

This clonotype has just a few counts. The chain employs TRBV27 and TRBJ2-7; either TRBD1 or TRBD2 may fit D (5 bases each). The CDR3 sequence is 14 residues long. Between the trimmed V and J ends, which lost 8 bases and 6 bases, there was a span of 20 bases. Germline V CDR1 and CDR2: MNHEY, SMNVEV (reference sequence). CDR3 protein: CASASGTHGAEQYF. For the CDR3, the DNA is TGTGCCAGCGCATCCGGGACCCACGGGGCCGAGCAGTACTTC.

This clonotype was seen ten or more times. The genes are TRBV19 and TRBJ1-2, with 7 bases matching TRBD1. Germline V gives CDR1 LNHDA, CDR2 SQIVND (reference sequence). The CDR3 length is 15 residues. The V and J ends lost 7 bases and 1 base, in that order; junction bases with no gene match: 9. The CDR3 region is CASIPGTDFNYGYTF. The CDR3 region has the DNA TGTGCCAGTATCCCAGGGACAGATTTTAACTATGGCTACACCTTC.

V and J are TRBV5-5 and TRBJ2-7, with 10 bases matching TRBD2. The V gene end was trimmed by 5 bases and the J gene end by 5 bases; junction bases not matched to a gene: 13. The CDR3 length is 16 residues. Looked up from germline, CDR1 is SGHKS and CDR2 is YYEKEE (reference sequence). The CDR3 DNA reads TGTGCCAGCAGAGAGACCGGGACTAGCGCGTCCCACGAGCAGTACTTC. Protein product: CASRETGTSASHEQYF.

This clonotype has ten or more counts. The chain combines TRBV28 with TRBJ2-5; D gene unclear. Germline CDR1 is MDHEN and CDR2 is SYDVKM. The CDR3 spans 14 residues. Trimming pared 5 bases from V and 4 bases from J, leaving 14 bases between. The CDR3, as DNA: TGTGCCAGCAGTATCCGTGGGCCCAGAGAGACCCAGTACTTC. This sequence encodes CASSIRGPRETQYF.

This clonotype has a handful of counts. This chain uses TRBV5-1 with TRBJ1-2; TRBD1 matches at 10 bases. Looked up from germline, CDR1 is SGHRS and CDR2 is YFSETQ. With 5 bases clipped from V and 3 bases from J, the junction kept 7 bases outside the gene matches. This CDR3 has 15 amino acids. The CDR3 region has the DNA TGCGCCAGCAGGGAGGACAGGGGGAACTACTATGGCTACACCTTC. This sequence encodes CASREDRGNYYGYTF.

This clonotype came up once. The junction shows a germline mismatch at one end, possibly a read error. V gene TRBV12-3 or TRBV12-4 combines with J gene TRBJ1-3; no clear D. The CDR3 is made up of 15 amino acids. This chain's CDR3 is CASTPVLGSGTTIYF. The CDR3 nucleotides are TGTGCCAGCACCCCCGTGCTGGGCTCTGGAACCACCATATATTTT.

This clonotype came up many times. The chain uses TRBV7-9 and TRBJ1-4; 8 positions agree with TRBD1. Germline CDR1 reads SEHNR; CDR2 reads FQNEAQ (reference sequence). The CDR3 has 13 amino acids. The J segment lost 12 bases and the V segment lost 5 bases, leaving 8 bases of the junction unmatched. The CDR3 sequence: CASSPRTGNELFF. As DNA, the CDR3 is TGTGCCAGCAGCCCCCGGACAGGGAATGAACTGTTTTTT.

The CDR3 region is CHRWGKTSYEQYF. Written as DNA, the CDR3 is TGTCACCGATGGGGCAAAACCTCCTACGAGCAGTACTTC. The chain links TRBV10-3 to TRBJ2-7, with D possibly being TRBD1 (5 bases). Germline CDR1 and CDR2: ENHRY and SYGVKD. The CDR3 runs to 13 residues.

J is TRBJ2-1 and V is TRBV24-1; either TRBD1 or TRBD2 may supply D (5 bases each). The CDR3 has 14 residues. CDR1 and CDR2 (germline): KGHDR, SFDVKD. Trimming stripped 5 bases from V and 5 bases from J, with 12 bases between. As DNA, the CDR3 is TGTGCCACCAGTGTGGGACCCACCCACAATGAGCAGTTCTTC. Its protein is CATSVGPTHNEQFF.

A few counts support this clonotype. A much bigger clone sits one base away, suggesting this may be a read error. This chain uses TRBV7-2 with TRBJ2-7; 7 nucleotides match TRBD1. The V gene end was trimmed by 1 base and the J gene end by 3 bases; junction bases not matched to a gene: 9. The CDR3 contains 16 residues. Germline V gene sequence: CDR1 SGHTA, CDR2 FQGNSA. The CDR3: CASSLGHAGGNYEQYF. The CDR3 DNA is TGTGCCAGCAGCTTAGGTCACGCAGGGGGAAACTACGAGCAGTACTTC.

There are a few counts of this clonotype. The chain has TRBV27 and TRBJ2-7; D might be TRBD1 (5 bases). The germline V gene has CDR1 MNHEY and CDR2 SMNVEV (reference sequence). V was cut by 4 bases and J by 0 bases, with 13 bases left in between. The CDR3 spans 15 residues. CDR3 coding DNA: TGTGCCAGCAGTTCCCTGGGGCCGGGCTCCTACGAGCAGTACTTC. Translated: CASSSLGPGSYEQYF.

The chain couples TRBV27 to TRBJ2-7; tentatively, D is TRBD2 (6 bases). V was pared by 7 bases and J by 2 bases, with 18 bases between. The germline V gene has CDR1 MNHEY and CDR2 SMNVEV (reference sequence). The CDR3 has 15 amino acids. The CDR3 reads CASMWGGNFAYEQYF. The CDR3 nucleotides read TGTGCCAGCATGTGGGGCGGGAATTTTGCCTACGAGCAGTACTTC.

This clonotype was counted ten times or more. The chain joins TRBV28 to TRBJ2-1; TRBD2 matches 8 bases. Germline V gene sequence: CDR1 MDHEN, CDR2 SYDVKM. V shed 5 bases and J 10 bases; nucleotides not matched to a gene: 10. The CDR3 spans 14 residues. DNA of the CDR3: TGTGCCAGCAGTCCCCGGACTAGCCCGCTAGAGCAGTTCTTC. Translating it yields CASSPRTSPLEQFF.

This clonotype was seen at least ten times. The rearrangement uses TRBV7-9 and TRBJ1-5; possibly TRBD1 for D (6 bases). V was clipped by 1 base and J by 3 bases, with 16 bases between them. The CDR3 runs 17 residues. Germline V lookup: CDR1 SEHNR, CDR2 FQNEAQ (reference sequence). The CDR3 is CASSLVGAGVVNQPQHF. The CDR3 DNA is TGTGCCAGCAGCTTAGTGGGGGCAGGGGTTGTCAATCAGCCCCAGCATTTT.

In its sample, this clonotype was seen many times. The rearrangement links TRBV28 to TRBJ1-5; D may be TRBD1 (6 bases). Germline-derived CDR1 and CDR2 are MDHEN and SYDVKM. The length of the CDR3 is 13 residues. Between the trimmed V and J ends, which lost 6 bases and 6 bases, there was a span of 12 bases. The CDR3 sequence: CASSWEGVQPQHF. The CDR3 DNA reads TGTGCCAGCAGCTGGGAGGGGGTTCAGCCCCAGCATTTT. The variable domain in full, completed from reference TRBV28 and TRBJ1-5, reads DVKVTQSSRYLVKRTGEKVFLECVQDMDHENMFWYRQDPGLGLRLIYFSYDVKMKEKGDIPEGYSVSREKKERFSLILESASTNQTSMYLCASSWEGVQPQHFGDGTRLSIL.

Worth noting for this clonotype: Being one base from a much bigger clone, this may be a read error. The CDR3 DNA sequence: TGTGCCAGCGGACTTACGGAAAAACCGTTTTTT. Translated: CASGLTEKPFF. The chain employs TRBV6-6 and TRBJ1-4, with no clear D. Germline lookup yields CDR1 MNHNY and CDR2 SVGAGI (reference sequence). The CDR3 extends over 11 amino acids.